Below, one T cell receptor beta chain is given with its context. The data were taken from a study of blood T cell repertoires in COVID-19. For the study at large: The origin of the acute and convalescent COVID-19 samples was the United States, Italy and Spain. Nucleic acid was either cDNA or gDNA, and it came from T cells, B-cell-depleted T cells, or PBMCs.

How the authors handled the data: Scientists estimated how many nucleated cells there were by amplifying reference gene primers. Repertoires were generated with immunoSEQ multiplex PCR, while TCRdb's copy carries only in-frame clones and drops some. V, J and clone size were drawn from that table, and D and trimming were deduced from the DNA. The profile shows more than 200,000 clones, just over 85% of them singletons. Germline V CDR1 and CDR2: LNHDA, SQIVND (reference sequence). There are 15 residues in the CDR3. Trimming took off 0 bases at V and 4 bases at J, with 10 bases between the two ends. The gene calls are TRBV19 and TRBJ2-1; D perhaps matches TRBD2 (5 bases). The TCR was taken from an elderly man with acute or convalescent COVID-19. What was sequenced was peripheral blood. The CDR3 spells CASSIDPTRYNEQFF. CDR3 DNA: TGTGCCAGTAGTATAGATCCAACTAGGTACAATGAGCAGTTCTTC.